The 13 T cell receptor beta chains presented below share a single source sample, sequenced in a study of shared clonotypes between healthy human individuals. Using immunoSEQ multiplex PCR, the repertoire was profiled, and TCRdb retains in-frame clones only, with some absent. The sample lists hundreds of thousands of clones; 74% were seen once. The sequenced material came from memory CD4+ T cells sorted from blood. Noted subset: CD45RA-negative fraction. All receptors derive from a woman aged 30 to 39 in good health.

The chain couples TRBV5-1 to TRBJ1-1; D may be TRBD1 (5 bases). This CDR3 spans 14 amino acids. V lost 5 bases, J lost 2 bases, and 13 bases lay in between. Germline V lookup: CDR1 SGHRS, CDR2 YFSETQ. The CDR3, as DNA: TGCGCCAGCAGGGGGCAAGAGACCAACACTGAAGCTTTCTTT. It translates to CASRGQETNTEAFF.

V and J are TRBV19 and TRBJ2-2; D is uncertain. CDR1 and CDR2 from the germline V gene are LNHDA and SQIVND (reference sequence). CDR3 length: 15 amino acids. The ends were cut back, 2 bases at V and 2 bases at J, with 9 bases in the middle. CDR3 region: CASSIMDANTGELFF. CDR3 DNA sequence: TGTGCCAGTAGTATAATGGACGCCAACACCGGGGAGCTGTTTTTT.

The rearrangement links TRBV7-9 to TRBJ2-1; no clear D gene. The CDR3 length is 14 residues. With 5 bases removed from V and 5 bases from J, the gap between germline ends came to 13 bases. Germline lookup yields CDR1 SEHNR and CDR2 FQNEAQ (reference sequence). In DNA, the CDR3 is TGTGCCAGCAGCCCCCGGGCGAGCCACAATGAGCAGTTCTTC. This gives the protein CASSPRASHNEQFF.

The chain uses TRBV5-4 and TRBJ2-1; 12 nucleotides agree with TRBD2. The length of the CDR3 is 17 residues. The germline CDR1 and CDR2 sequences are SGHNT and YYREEE (reference sequence). After removal of 2 bases from V and 0 bases from J, the junction contained 3 bases not matched to a gene. The CDR3 loop is CASSFGLAGRSYNEQFF. CDR3 nucleotides: TGTGCCAGCAGCTTCGGACTAGCGGGGCGCTCCTACAATGAGCAGTTCTTC.

V usage is TRBV6-5 and J usage is TRBJ1-2; TRBD1 is a possible D gene (6 bases). The CDR3 is made up of 12 amino acids. V shed 6 bases and J shed 7 bases, with 12 bases lying between them. CDR1 and CDR2 from the germline V gene are MNHEY and SVGAGI. CDR3: CASRTGFRGYTF. The CDR3 nucleotides are TGTGCCAGCAGAACAGGGTTCCGTGGCTACACCTTC.

This sequence joins TRBV5-4 and TRBJ2-3, with 9 bases identical to TRBD2. V was clipped by 4 bases and J by 2 bases; unmatched bases: 8. The germline CDR1 and CDR2 sequences are SGHNT and YYREEE (reference sequence). The CDR3 totals 16 residues. The CDR3 region has the DNA TGTGCCAGCAGCGCGGGGGGGGACGGGTACACAGATACGCAGTATTTT. This translates into CASSAGGDGYTDTQYF.

CDR3 protein: CATSRDIGTTYEQYF. As DNA, the CDR3 is TGTGCCACCAGCAGAGATATAGGGACAACCTACGAGCAGTACTTC. The gene calls are TRBV15 and TRBJ2-7; D might be TRBD1 (6 bases). V was trimmed by 0 bases and J by 2 bases, leaving 11 bases between them. This CDR3 spans 15 amino acids. CDR1 is LNHNV and CDR2 is YYDKDF in the germline V gene (reference sequence).

This clone has only a few counts. The gene calls are TRBV6-4 and TRBJ1-5, with D possibly matching TRBD1 (5 bases). CDR1 is MRHNA, CDR2 SNTAGT, per germline. Trimming took 6 bases from V and 7 from J, leaving 19 bases between them. The CDR3 covers 15 residues. CDR3 in amino acids: CASSDTTVGGQPQHF. The CDR3 coding sequence is TGTGCCAGCAGCGATACGACAGTGGGTGGCCAGCCCCAGCATTTT.

The chain has TRBV2 and TRBJ2-2; the D is unclear. The CDR3 extends over 14 amino acids. Germline CDR1 SNHLY, CDR2 FYNNEI. With 6 bases removed from V and 3 bases from J, the gap between germline ends came to 11 bases. The CDR3 DNA is TGTGCCAGCAGAAATGACTGGGACACCGGGGAGCTGTTTTTT. Translation gives CASRNDWDTGELFF.

The chain links TRBV6-5 to TRBJ2-7, with 9 bases aligning to TRBD1. J lost 5 bases, V lost 6 bases, and 11 bases had no gene match. The CDR3 is 15 amino acids. Germline CDR1 is MNHEY and CDR2 is SVGAGI. This CDR3 reads CASRFYRTGVHEQYF. DNA for the CDR3: TGTGCCAGCAGATTTTACCGGACAGGGGTCCACGAGCAGTACTTC.

This rearrangement joins TRBV6-6 to TRBJ2-7; maybe TRBD2 (6 bases). The germline V gene encodes CDR1 MNHNY and CDR2 SVGAGI (reference sequence). V shed 6 bases and J shed 5 bases, with 14 bases lying between them. The CDR3 extends over 13 amino acids. The CDR3 coding sequence is TGTGCCAGCAGAGGTAGGATAGCGGACGAGCAGTACTTC. Translating gives CASRGRIADEQYF.

This clone was seen a handful of times. J is TRBJ1-1 and V is TRBV18, with D unclear. The CDR3 contains 15 residues. Germline V lookup: CDR1 KGHSH, CDR2 LQKENI. V lost 6 bases and J 1 base, leaving 15 bases between the germline ends. CDR3 sequence: CASSLGRERNTEAFF. CDR3 DNA sequence: TGTGCCAGCTCCCTAGGGCGGGAACGGAACACTGAAGCTTTCTTT.

This clone turned up a few times. The chain joins TRBV11-2 to TRBJ2-5; TRBD2 might be the D (5 bases). The CDR3 extends over 14 amino acids. V was trimmed by 5 bases and J by 5 bases, leaving 15 bases between them. CDR1 is SGHAT and CDR2 is FQNNGV in the germline V gene. CDR3 region: CASSLTPGFETQYF. The CDR3 bases are TGTGCCAGCAGCCTCACACCGGGGTTTGAGACCCAGTACTTC.